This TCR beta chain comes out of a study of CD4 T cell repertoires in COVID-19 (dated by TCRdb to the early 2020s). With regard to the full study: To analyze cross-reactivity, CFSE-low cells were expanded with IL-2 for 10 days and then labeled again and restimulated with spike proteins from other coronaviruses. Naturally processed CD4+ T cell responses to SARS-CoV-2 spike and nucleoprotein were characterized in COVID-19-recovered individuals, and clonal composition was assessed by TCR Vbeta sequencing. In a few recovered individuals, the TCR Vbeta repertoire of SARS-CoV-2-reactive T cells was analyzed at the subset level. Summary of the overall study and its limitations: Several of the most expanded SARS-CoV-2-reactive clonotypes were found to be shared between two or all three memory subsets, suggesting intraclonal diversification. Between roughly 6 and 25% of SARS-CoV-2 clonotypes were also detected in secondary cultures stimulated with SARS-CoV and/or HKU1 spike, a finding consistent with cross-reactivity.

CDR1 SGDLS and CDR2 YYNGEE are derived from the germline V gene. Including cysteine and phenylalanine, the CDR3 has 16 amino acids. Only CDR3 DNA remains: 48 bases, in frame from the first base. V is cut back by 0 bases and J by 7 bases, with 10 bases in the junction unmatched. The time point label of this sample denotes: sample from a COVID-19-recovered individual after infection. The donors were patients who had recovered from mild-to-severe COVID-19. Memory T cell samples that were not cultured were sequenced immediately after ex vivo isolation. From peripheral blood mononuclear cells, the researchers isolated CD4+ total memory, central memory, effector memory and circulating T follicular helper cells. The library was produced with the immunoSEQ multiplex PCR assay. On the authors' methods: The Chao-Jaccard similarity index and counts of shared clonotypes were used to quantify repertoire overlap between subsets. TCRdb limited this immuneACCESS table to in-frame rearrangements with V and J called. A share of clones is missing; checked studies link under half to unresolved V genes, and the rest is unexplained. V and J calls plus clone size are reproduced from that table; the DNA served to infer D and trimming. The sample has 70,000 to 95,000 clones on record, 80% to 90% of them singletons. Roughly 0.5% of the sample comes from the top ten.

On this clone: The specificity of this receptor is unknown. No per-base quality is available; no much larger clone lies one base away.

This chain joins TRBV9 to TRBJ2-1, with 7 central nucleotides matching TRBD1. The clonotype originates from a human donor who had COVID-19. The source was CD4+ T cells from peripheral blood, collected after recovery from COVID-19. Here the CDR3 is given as CASSVGHRGPKNEQFF. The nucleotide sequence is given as TGTGCCAGCAGCGTAGGTCACAGGGGCCCCAAAAATGAGCAGTTCTTC.